The following is a T cell receptor (beta chain) sequence with its context. Its antigen is undetermined. V was shortened by 1 base and J by 8 bases, with 14 bases between the two germline ends. The CDR3 loop spans 14 amino acids. Germline values: CDR1 SEHNR, CDR2 FQNEAQ (reference sequence). The source of the sample is a study of blood T cells in healthy people across ages. With a J-beta primer mix and a sample-barcoded 5' primer, a second PCR ran about 7 to 12 cycles. The template-switch adaptor, which had 12 random nucleotides, put a tag on each cDNA molecule. Per-sample output comprised a minimum of 2.5 million paired-end reads containing CDR3. Each CDR3 protein gets one entry after TCRdb re-called the 5' RACE reads with MiXCR. Among about 1.4 million distinct CDR3 sequences listed, approximately 59% were seen once. Each donor's blood draw was around 9.1 milliliters of peripheral blood. General study findings and limits: Compared with aged donors, long-lived donors showed fewer expanded clones, suggesting selection.

V is TRBV7-9 and J is TRBJ1-2; no clear D gene. The sequence came from a man aged 18 to 30 in good health. Input material: blood. The CDR3 sequence is CASSLVTLGLGYTF. CDR3 sequence (DNA): TGTGCCAGCAGCTTAGTAACGTTAGGGTTGGGCTACACCTTC.